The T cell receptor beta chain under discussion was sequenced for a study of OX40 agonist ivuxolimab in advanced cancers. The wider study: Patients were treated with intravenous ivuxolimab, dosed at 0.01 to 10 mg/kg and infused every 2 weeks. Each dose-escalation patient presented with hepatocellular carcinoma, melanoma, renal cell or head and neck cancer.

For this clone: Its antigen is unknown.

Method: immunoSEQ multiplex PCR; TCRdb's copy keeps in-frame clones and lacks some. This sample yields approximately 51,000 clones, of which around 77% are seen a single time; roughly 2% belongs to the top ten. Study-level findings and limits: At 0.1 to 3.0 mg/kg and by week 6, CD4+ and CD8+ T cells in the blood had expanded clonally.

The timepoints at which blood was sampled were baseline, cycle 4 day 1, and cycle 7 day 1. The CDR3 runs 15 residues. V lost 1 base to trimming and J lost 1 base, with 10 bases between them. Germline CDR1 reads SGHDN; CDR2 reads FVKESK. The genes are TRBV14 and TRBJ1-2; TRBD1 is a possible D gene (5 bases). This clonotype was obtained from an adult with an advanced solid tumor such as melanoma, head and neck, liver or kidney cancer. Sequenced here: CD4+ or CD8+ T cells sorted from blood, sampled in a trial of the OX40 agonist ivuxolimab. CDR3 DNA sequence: TGTGCCAGCAGCCAAGCCGGGACGGATAACTATGGCTACACCTTC. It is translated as CASSQAGTDNYGYTF.